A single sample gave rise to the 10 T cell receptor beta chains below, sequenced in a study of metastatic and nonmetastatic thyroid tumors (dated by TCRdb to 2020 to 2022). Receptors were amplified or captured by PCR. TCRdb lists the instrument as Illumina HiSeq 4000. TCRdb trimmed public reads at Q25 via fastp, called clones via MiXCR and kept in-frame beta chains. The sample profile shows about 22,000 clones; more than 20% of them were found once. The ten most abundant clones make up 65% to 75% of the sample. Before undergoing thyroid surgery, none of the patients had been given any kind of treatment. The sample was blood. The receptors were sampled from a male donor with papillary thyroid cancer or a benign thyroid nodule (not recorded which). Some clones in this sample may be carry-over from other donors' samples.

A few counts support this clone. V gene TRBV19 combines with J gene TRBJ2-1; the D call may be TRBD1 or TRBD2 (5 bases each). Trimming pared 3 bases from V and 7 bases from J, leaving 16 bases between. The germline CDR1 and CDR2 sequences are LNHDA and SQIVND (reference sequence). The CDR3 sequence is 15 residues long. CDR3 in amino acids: CASSILGFGTNEQFF. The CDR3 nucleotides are TGTGCCAGTAGTATTCTGGGATTCGGGACGAATGAGCAGTTCTTC. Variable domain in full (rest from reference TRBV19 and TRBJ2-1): DGGITQSPKYLFRKEGQNVTLSCEQNLNHDAMYWYRQDPGQGLRLIYYSQIVNDFQKGDIAEGYSVSREKKESFPLTVTSAQKNPTAFYLCASSILGFGTNEQFFGPGTRLTVL.

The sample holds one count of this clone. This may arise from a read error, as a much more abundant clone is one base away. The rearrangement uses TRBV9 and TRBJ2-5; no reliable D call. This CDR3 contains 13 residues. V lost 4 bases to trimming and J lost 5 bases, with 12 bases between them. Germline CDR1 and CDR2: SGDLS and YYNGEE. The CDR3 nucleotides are TGTGCCAGCAGCCCCGAAAGGGTTGAGACCCAGTACTTC. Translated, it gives CASSPERVETQYF. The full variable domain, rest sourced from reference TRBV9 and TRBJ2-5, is DSGVTQTPKHLITATGQRVTLRCSPRSGDLSVYWYQQSLDQGLQFLIQYYNGEERAKGNILERFSAQQFPDLHSELNLSSLELGDSALYFCASSPERVETQYFGPGTRLLVL.

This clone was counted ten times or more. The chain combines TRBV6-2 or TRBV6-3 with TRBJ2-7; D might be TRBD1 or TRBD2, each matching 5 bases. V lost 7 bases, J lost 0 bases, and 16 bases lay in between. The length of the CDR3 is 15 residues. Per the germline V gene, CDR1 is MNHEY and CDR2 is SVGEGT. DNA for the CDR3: TGTGCCAGCATATCTTCCGGGACGGGCTCCTACGAGCAGTACTTC. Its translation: CASISSGTGSYEQYF.

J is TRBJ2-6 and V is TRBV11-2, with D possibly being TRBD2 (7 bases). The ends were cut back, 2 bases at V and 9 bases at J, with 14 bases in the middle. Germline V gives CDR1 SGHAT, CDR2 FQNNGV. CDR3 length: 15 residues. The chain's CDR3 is CASSLRGGELNVLTF. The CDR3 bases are TGTGCCAGCAGCTTAAGGGGGGGTGAGCTCAACGTCCTGACTTTC.

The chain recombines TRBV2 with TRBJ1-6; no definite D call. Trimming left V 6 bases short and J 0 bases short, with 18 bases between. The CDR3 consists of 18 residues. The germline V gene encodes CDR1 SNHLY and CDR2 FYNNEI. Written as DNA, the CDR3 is TGTGCCAGCAGACAAGACGGGGAAAGGAGCTCCTATAATTCACCCCTCCACTTT. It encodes CASRQDGERSSYNSPLHF. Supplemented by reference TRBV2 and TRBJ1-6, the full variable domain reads EPEVTQTPSHQVTQMGQEVILRCVPISNHLYFYWYRQILGQKVEFLVSFYNNEISEKSEIFDDQFSVERPDGSNFTLKIRSTKLEDSAMYFCASRQDGERSSYNSPLHFGNGTRLTVT.

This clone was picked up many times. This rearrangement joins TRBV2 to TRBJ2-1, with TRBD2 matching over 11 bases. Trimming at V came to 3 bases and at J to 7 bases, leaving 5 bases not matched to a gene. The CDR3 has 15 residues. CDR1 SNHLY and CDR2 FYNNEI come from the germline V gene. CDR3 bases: TGTGCCAGCAGTGATGTGACTAGCGGGAAAAATGAGCAGTTCTTC. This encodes CASSDVTSGKNEQFF.

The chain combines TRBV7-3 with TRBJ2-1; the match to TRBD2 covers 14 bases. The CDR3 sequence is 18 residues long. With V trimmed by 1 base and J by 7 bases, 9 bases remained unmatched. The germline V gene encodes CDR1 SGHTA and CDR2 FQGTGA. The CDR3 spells CASSLNIPGLAGVNEQFF. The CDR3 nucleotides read TGTGCCAGCAGCTTAAATATTCCGGGACTAGCGGGAGTTAATGAGCAGTTCTTC.

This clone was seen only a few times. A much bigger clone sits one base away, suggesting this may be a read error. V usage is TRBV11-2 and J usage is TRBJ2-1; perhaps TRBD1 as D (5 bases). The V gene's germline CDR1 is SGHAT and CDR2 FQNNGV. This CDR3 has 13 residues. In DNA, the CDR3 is TGTGCCAGCGGCTTAGACAGATACAATGAGCAGTTCTTC. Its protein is CASGLDRYNEQFF. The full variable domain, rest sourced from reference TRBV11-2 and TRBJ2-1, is EAGVAQSPRYKIIEKRQSVAFWCNPISGHATLYWYQQILGQGPKLLIQFQNNGVVDDSQLPKDRFSAERLKGVDSTLKIQPAKLEDSAVYLCASGLDRYNEQFFGPGTRLTVL.

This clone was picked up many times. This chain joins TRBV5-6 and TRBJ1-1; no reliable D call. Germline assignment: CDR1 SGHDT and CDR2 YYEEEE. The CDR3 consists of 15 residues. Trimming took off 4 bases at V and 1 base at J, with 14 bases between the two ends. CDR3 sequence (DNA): TGTGCCAGCAGCCCCCGGACGGGTGAGAACACTGAAGCTTTCTTT. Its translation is CASSPRTGENTEAFF.

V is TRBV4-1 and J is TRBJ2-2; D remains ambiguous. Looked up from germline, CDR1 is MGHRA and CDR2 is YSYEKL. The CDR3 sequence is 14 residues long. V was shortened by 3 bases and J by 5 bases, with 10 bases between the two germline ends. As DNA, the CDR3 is TGCGCCAGCAGCCAGCCAACTAAGACCGGGGAGCTGTTTTTT. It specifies CASSQPTKTGELFF.